This T cell receptor beta chain is drawn from a study of blood T cell repertoires in COVID-19. Trimming removed 6 bases from V and 4 bases from J; junction bases left unmatched: 2. Germline values: CDR1 SQVTM, CDR2 ANQGSEA. The CDR3 is 12 residues long. Sequencing was performed with immunoSEQ multiplex PCR; in TCRdb, only in-frame clones are kept and a portion is missing. The sample holds 300,000 to 350,000 clones, 70% to 90% seen once. Participant ages covered about 18 to 95 years across 24 US areas. Participants were placed into cohorts based on the clinical history they reported. This receptor was obtained from a man aged 25 to 40 who had recovered from COVID-19. V is TRBV29-1 and J is TRBJ2-1; 8 bases are shared with TRBD2. Sequenced sample: PBMCs or T cells enriched from blood (not recorded which). CDR3 sequence reads: CSVERGYNEQFF. CDR3 in DNA: TGCAGCGTGGAGCGGGGGTACAATGAGCAGTTCTTC.